Sequencing of this T cell receptor (beta chain) was carried out in a study of CD8 T cells in Susac syndrome. Germline CDR1 SEHNR, CDR2 FQNEAQ (reference sequence). The CDR3 spans 14 residues. With 5 bases removed from V and 5 bases from J, the gap between germline ends came to 15 bases. The RNA input was about 0.5 to 1 ug, and it was reverse transcribed with random hexamers. One entry per CDR3 protein, called by TCRdb with MiXCR from the immunoSEQ multiplex PCR reads. The profile covers over 200,000 distinct CDR3 sequences, with 95% appearing a single time and 0.082% taken by the ten largest. The origin of this receptor is a human donor with multiple sclerosis. Source material: CD4+ T cells from PBMCs. The V and J genes are TRBV7-9 and TRBJ2-5; tentative D call: TRBD1 (6 bases). CDR3 in amino acids: CASSPLQGTETQYF. The CDR3 nucleotides read TGTGCCAGCAGCCCTCTACAGGGTACGGAGACCCAGTACTTC.